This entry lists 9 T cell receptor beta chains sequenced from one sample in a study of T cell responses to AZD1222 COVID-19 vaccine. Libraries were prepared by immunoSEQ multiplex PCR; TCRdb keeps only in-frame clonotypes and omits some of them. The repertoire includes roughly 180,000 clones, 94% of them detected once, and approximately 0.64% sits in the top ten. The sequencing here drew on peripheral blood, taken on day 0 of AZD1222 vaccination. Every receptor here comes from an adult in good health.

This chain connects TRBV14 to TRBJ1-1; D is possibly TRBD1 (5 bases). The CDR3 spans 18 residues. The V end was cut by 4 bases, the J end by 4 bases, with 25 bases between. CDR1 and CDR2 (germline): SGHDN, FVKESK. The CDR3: CASSPNTGTFSFFTEAFF. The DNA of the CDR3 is TGTGCCAGCAGCCCAAATACCGGGACCTTTTCTTTTTTCACTGAAGCTTTCTTT.

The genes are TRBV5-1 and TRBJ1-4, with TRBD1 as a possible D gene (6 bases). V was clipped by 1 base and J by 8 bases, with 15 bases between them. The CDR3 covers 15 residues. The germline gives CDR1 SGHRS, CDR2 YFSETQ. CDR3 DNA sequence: TGCGCCAGCAGCTTGTCTGCAGGGGTAAACGAAAAACTGTTTTTT. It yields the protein CASSLSAGVNEKLFF.

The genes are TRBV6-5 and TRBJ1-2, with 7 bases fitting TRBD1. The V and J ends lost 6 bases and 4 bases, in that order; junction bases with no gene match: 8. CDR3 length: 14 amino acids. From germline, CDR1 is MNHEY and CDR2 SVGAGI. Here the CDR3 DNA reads TGTGCCAGCAGGGACAGGACGCCGACCTATGGCTACACCTTC. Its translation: CASRDRTPTYGYTF.

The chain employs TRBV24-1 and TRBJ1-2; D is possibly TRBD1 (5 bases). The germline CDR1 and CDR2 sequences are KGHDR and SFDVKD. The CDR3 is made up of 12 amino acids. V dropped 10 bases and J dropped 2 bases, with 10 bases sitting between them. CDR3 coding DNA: TGTGCCACTTGGGACGAGAACTATGGCTACACCTTC. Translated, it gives CATWDENYGYTF.

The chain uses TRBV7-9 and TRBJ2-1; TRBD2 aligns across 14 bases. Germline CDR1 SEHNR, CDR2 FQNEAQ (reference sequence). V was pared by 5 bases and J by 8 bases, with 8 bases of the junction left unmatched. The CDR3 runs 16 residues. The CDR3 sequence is CASSLRLAGGLDEQFF. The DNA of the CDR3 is TGTGCCAGCAGCCTGAGACTAGCGGGAGGGTTAGATGAGCAGTTCTTC.

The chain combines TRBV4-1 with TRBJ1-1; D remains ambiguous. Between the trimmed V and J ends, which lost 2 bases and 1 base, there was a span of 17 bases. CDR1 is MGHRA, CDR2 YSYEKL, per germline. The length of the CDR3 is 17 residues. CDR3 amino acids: CASSQISRGSGNTEAFF. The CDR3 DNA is TGCGCCAGCAGCCAAATCAGCCGCGGGAGTGGGAACACTGAAGCTTTCTTT.

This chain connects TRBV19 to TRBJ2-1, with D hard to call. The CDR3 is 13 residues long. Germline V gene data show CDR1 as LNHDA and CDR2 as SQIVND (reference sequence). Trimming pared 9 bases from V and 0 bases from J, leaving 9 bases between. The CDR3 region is CASRASSYNEQFF. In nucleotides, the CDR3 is TGTGCCAGCCGGGCAAGCTCCTACAATGAGCAGTTCTTC. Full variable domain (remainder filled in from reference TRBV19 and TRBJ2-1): DGGITQSPKYLFRKEGQNVTLSCEQNLNHDAMYWYRQDPGQGLRLIYYSQIVNDFQKGDIAEGYSVSREKKESFPLTVTSAQKNPTAFYLCASRASSYNEQFFGPGTRLTVL.

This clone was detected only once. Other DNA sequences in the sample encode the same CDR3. The chain's CDR3 is CASSYSGGSNQPQHF. The CDR3 bases are TGTGCCAGCAGTTACTCAGGAGGTAGCAATCAGCCCCAGCATTTT. The V and J genes are TRBV6-2 or TRBV6-3 and TRBJ1-5; D call uncertain. This CDR3 is built from 15 residues. In germline, CDR1 is MNHEY, CDR2 SVGEGT. V lost 0 bases and J 0 bases, leaving 6 bases between the germline ends.

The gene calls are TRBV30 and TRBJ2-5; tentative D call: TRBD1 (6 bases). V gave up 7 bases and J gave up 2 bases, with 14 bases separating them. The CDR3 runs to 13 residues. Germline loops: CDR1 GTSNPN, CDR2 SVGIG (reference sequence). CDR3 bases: TGTGCCTTCCAGGGGCGAGCTCAAGAGACCCAGTACTTC. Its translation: CAFQGRAQETQYF.